Below, 30 T cell receptor beta chains from the same sample are listed, as sequenced in a study of blood T cell repertoires in COVID-19. TCRdb's copy holds only in-frame clones and misses some; the assay was immunoSEQ multiplex PCR. The sample consists of 300,000 to 400,000 clones, around 90% of them appearing once. Sequenced material: PBMCs or T cells enriched from blood (not recorded which). The receptors stem from a young man who had recovered from COVID-19.

The rearrangement joins TRBV24-1 to TRBJ2-2; TRBD2 agrees at 8 bases. V was pared by 10 bases and J by 4 bases, with 4 bases of the junction left unmatched. The CDR3 is 13 amino acids. Germline V lookup: CDR1 KGHDR, CDR2 SFDVKD. The CDR3 nucleotides are TGTGCCACTGGACTAGCAGTCACCGGGGAGCTGTTTTTT. Its translation is CATGLAVTGELFF.

The rearrangement links TRBV5-1 to TRBJ2-7; D might be TRBD2 (6 bases). Trimming took 1 base from V and 5 from J, leaving 13 bases between them. The CDR3 consists of 14 residues. Germline loops: CDR1 SGHRS, CDR2 YFSETQ. This chain's CDR3 is CASSLTGDLHEQYF. CDR3 bases: TGCGCCAGCAGCTTGACGGGGGACCTCCACGAGCAGTACTTC.

The chain uses TRBV3-1 (or the pseudogene TRBV3-2) and TRBJ2-2; maybe TRBD2 (5 bases). The CDR3 length is 13 residues. Trimming took off 2 bases at V and 8 bases at J, with 9 bases between the two ends. The germline CDR1 and CDR2 sequences are LGHDT and YNNKEL (reference sequence). The CDR3 nucleotides read TGTGCCAGCAGCCAACTAGCAGGTGGGGAGCTGTTTTTT. Translating gives CASSQLAGGELFF.

The chain recombines TRBV28 with TRBJ1-1; 7 nucleotides line up with TRBD1. Trimming removed 1 base from V and 3 bases from J; junction bases left unmatched: 5. The CDR3 extends over 15 amino acids. Looked up from germline, CDR1 is MDHEN and CDR2 is SYDVKM. The CDR3 DNA follows: TGTGCCAGCAGTTTATTCGGGCAGGGGGACACTGAAGCTTTCTTT. Translating gives CASSLFGQGDTEAFF.

The chain recombines TRBV7-9 with TRBJ1-1; the D is unclear. Germline V lookup: CDR1 SEHNR, CDR2 FQNEAQ (reference sequence). The CDR3 covers 14 residues. V was cut by 2 bases and J by 0 bases, with 7 bases left in between. CDR3 loop: CASSLQTMNTEAFF. CDR3 DNA sequence: TGTGCCAGCAGCTTACAGACTATGAACACTGAAGCTTTCTTT.

The chain uses TRBV30 and TRBJ1-6, with 9 bases identical to TRBD1. Trimming took 2 bases from V and 3 from J; bases not matched to a gene: 5. CDR3 length: 16 residues. CDR1 is GTSNPN, CDR2 SVGIG, per germline (reference sequence). In DNA form, the CDR3 reads TGTGCCTGGAGTCGGGACAGGGTCGTCTATAATTCACCCCTCCACTTT. This translates into CAWSRDRVVYNSPLHF.

The chain has TRBV18 and TRBJ2-2; TRBD2 aligns across 7 bases. Germline loops: CDR1 KGHSH, CDR2 LQKENI. The CDR3 contains 15 residues. Trimming removed 6 bases from V and 3 bases from J; junction bases left unmatched: 7. In DNA form, the CDR3 reads TGTGCCAGCTCCCCGCGGGGGACCTACACCGGGGAGCTGTTTTTT. Residues: CASSPRGTYTGELFF.

A few counts support this clone. V usage is TRBV19 and J usage is TRBJ1-6; possibly TRBD1 for D (6 bases). The V and J ends lost 9 bases and 6 bases respectively, with 15 bases between them. This CDR3 has 14 residues. Germline V gene lookup returns CDR1 LNHDA and CDR2 SQIVND (reference sequence). CDR3 protein: CASTPGVGNSPLHF. Here the CDR3 DNA reads TGTGCCAGCACCCCAGGGGTAGGTAATTCACCCCTCCACTTT.

The V call is TRBV7-6, the J call TRBJ2-3; 9 positions agree with TRBD2. The ends lost 7 bases at V and 5 bases at J; junction bases unmatched: 10. Germline CDR1 SGHVS, CDR2 FNYEAQ. The CDR3 covers 15 residues. CDR3 region: CASNFSAGGQDTQYF. CDR3 nucleotides: TGTGCCAGCAACTTCAGTGCGGGGGGGCAAGATACGCAGTATTTT.

The chain couples TRBV6-4 to TRBJ2-3; D is perhaps TRBD1 (6 bases). The V gene's germline CDR1 is MRHNA and CDR2 SNTAGT. V lost 2 bases and J lost 2, with 14 bases in between. This CDR3 is 16 amino acids long. The CDR3 spells CASSDDGRGDTDTQYF. Here the CDR3 DNA reads TGTGCCAGCAGTGACGATGGCAGGGGCGACACAGATACGCAGTATTTT.

The V call is TRBV5-1, the J call TRBJ2-1; TRBD1 matches at 8 bases. With 1 base clipped from V and 8 bases from J, the junction kept 2 bases outside the gene matches. Germline V gives CDR1 SGHRS, CDR2 YFSETQ. The CDR3 spans 13 residues. As DNA, the CDR3 is TGCGCCAGCAGCTTGCGACAGGGGTATGAGCAGTTCTTC. Translation gives CASSLRQGYEQFF.

The chain has TRBV5-8 and TRBJ2-2; D call uncertain. The CDR3 is made up of 14 amino acids. V shed 1 base and J shed 6 bases, with 10 bases lying between them. Germline V gene sequence: CDR1 SGHTS, CDR2 YDEGEE. The CDR3 bases are TGTGCCAGCAGCTTGAACAGTTGGGCCGGGGAGCTGTTTTTT. It encodes CASSLNSWAGELFF.

The chain links TRBV7-9 to TRBJ2-7; 7 positions agree with TRBD1. The CDR3 extends over 16 amino acids. The trim removed 5 bases at V and 2 bases at J, leaving 12 bases unmatched. CDR1 and CDR2 (germline): SEHNR, FQNEAQ (reference sequence). In DNA, the CDR3 is TGTGCCAGCAGCCCCACTCTGGACAGGCTGACCTACGAGCAGTACTTC. Its translation is CASSPTLDRLTYEQYF.

This clone was detected a few times. This rearrangement joins TRBV19 to TRBJ1-2, with 10 bases fitting TRBD1. V lost 7 bases, J lost 2 bases, and 4 bases stayed unmatched. This CDR3 region has 14 residues. Germline lookup yields CDR1 LNHDA and CDR2 SQIVND (reference sequence). CDR3 sequence reads: CASTRDRGNYGYTF. In nucleotides, the CDR3 is TGTGCCAGTACCAGGGACAGGGGAAACTATGGCTACACCTTC.

This clone was observed a single time. V and J are TRBV7-9 and TRBJ1-3; D is undetermined. Deletions cut 2 bases from V and 4 bases from J, with 15 bases between. The CDR3 totals 16 residues. From germline, CDR1 is SEHNR and CDR2 FQNEAQ (reference sequence). Here the CDR3 DNA reads TGTGCCAGCAGCTTATACGACACGACAATGGGAAACACCATATATTTT. It specifies CASSLYDTTMGNTIYF. The variable domain in full, completed from reference TRBV7-9 and TRBJ1-3, reads DTGVSQNPRHKITKRGQNVTFRCDPISEHNRLYWYRQTLGQGPEFLTYFQNEAQLEKSRLLSDRFSAERPKGSFSTLEIQRTEQGDSAMYLCASSLYDTTMGNTIYFGEGSWLTVV.

V gene TRBV5-5 combines with J gene TRBJ2-3; 7 bases map to TRBD2. The V gene's germline CDR1 is SGHKS and CDR2 YYEKEE (reference sequence). The CDR3 covers 17 residues. With 4 bases clipped from V and 2 bases from J, the junction kept 13 bases outside the gene matches. CDR3: CASSLRRSGTITDTQYF. CDR3 nucleotide sequence: TGTGCCAGCAGCCTACGAAGGTCCGGGACTATCACAGATACGCAGTATTTT.

This clone was seen a single time. This sequence joins TRBV27 and TRBJ2-7; D not resolved. Per the germline V gene, CDR1 is MNHEY and CDR2 is SMNVEV (reference sequence). This CDR3 is 13 amino acids long. Trimming cost V 2 bases and J 3 bases, with 8 bases left between them. The DNA for the CDR3 is TGTGCCAGCAGTTTAAAAATCGGCTACGAGCAGTACTTC. This gives the protein CASSLKIGYEQYF.

V gene TRBV5-1 combines with J gene TRBJ2-1; 12 bases are shared with TRBD1. From germline, CDR1 is SGHRS and CDR2 YFSETQ. J gave up 7 bases and V 6 bases, and 8 bases lay outside the gene matches. This CDR3 has 15 amino acids. The CDR3 nucleotides read TGCGCCAGCATCTCCGGGACAGGGGGCTATAATGAGCAGTTCTTC. Protein sequence: CASISGTGGYNEQFF.

The chain couples TRBV19 to TRBJ2-7, with TRBD1 matching over 11 bases. Germline-derived CDR1 and CDR2 are LNHDA and SQIVND (reference sequence). J lost 0 bases, V lost 6 bases, and 4 bases had no gene match. The CDR3 is 15 residues long. In DNA form, the CDR3 reads TGTGCCAGTAGCCTGGGACAGGGGGTCTCCTACGAGCAGTACTTC. Translating it yields CASSLGQGVSYEQYF.

The chain uses TRBV2 and TRBJ1-5; TRBD1 is a possible D gene (5 bases). Germline V lookup: CDR1 SNHLY, CDR2 FYNNEI. This CDR3 comprises 16 residues. V was pared by 6 bases and J by 3 bases, with 18 bases between. CDR3 in DNA: TGTGCCAGCAGGGCCTTTGGGCAGGGTACCAATCAGCCCCAGCATTTT. Translating it yields CASRAFGQGTNQPQHF.

This chain connects TRBV5-5 to TRBJ2-2; TRBD2 matches at 8 bases. This CDR3 comprises 19 residues. Trimming at V came to 1 base and at J to 3 bases, leaving 14 bases not matched to a gene. Germline CDR1 and CDR2: SGHKS and YYEKEE (reference sequence). CDR3 DNA sequence: TGTGCCAGCAGCTTGATCTGGCGGGGGGCCCAAACCTACACCGGGGAGCTGTTTTTT. It yields the protein CASSLIWRGAQTYTGELFF.

The chain employs TRBV5-1 and TRBJ1-4; possible D gene TRBD1, 6 bases. CDR1 and CDR2 from the germline V gene are SGHRS and YFSETQ. Trimming removed 2 bases at V and 7 bases at J, with 18 bases between. The CDR3 consists of 16 residues. The CDR3 sequence is CASSFNSGGQGEKLFF. The CDR3 bases are TGCGCCAGCAGCTTTAACTCGGGGGGGCAAGGTGAAAAACTGTTTTTT.

This chain joins TRBV6-5 and TRBJ1-5, with a possible D match to TRBD1 (6 bases). The CDR3 runs 15 residues. Trimming cost V 7 bases and J 3 bases, with 16 bases left between them. The germline gives CDR1 MNHEY, CDR2 SVGAGI. CDR3 sequence: CASIKRQVPNQPQHF. The CDR3 DNA sequence: TGTGCCAGCATCAAGAGACAGGTCCCCAATCAGCCCCAGCATTTT.

The J gene is TRBJ2-7, the V gene TRBV5-4; 9 bases align to TRBD1. Per germline, CDR1 SGHNT and CDR2 YYREEE (reference sequence). The CDR3 is 13 residues long. V trimming: 3 bases; J trimming: 3 bases; junction bases outside the gene matches: 1. The CDR3 reads CASSSGQGYEQYF. Written as DNA, the CDR3 is TGTGCCAGCAGCTCGGGACAGGGCTACGAGCAGTACTTC. Combining the CDR3 with reference TRBV5-4 and TRBJ2-7 gives the whole variable domain ETGVTQSPTHLIKTRGQQVTLRCSSQSGHNTVSWYQQALGQGPQFIFQYYREEENGRGNFPPRFSGLQFPNYSSELNVNALELDDSALYLCASSSGQGYEQYFGPGTRLTVT.

The chain uses TRBV9 and TRBJ2-3; D perhaps matches TRBD2 (6 bases). V was trimmed by 3 bases and J by 3 bases, leaving 14 bases between them. This CDR3 comprises 15 residues. Germline assignment: CDR1 SGDLS and CDR2 YYNGEE. The CDR3 DNA follows: TGTGCCAGCAGCGAAAGGGAGGTGGGGACAGATACGCAGTATTTT. Encoded protein: CASSEREVGTDTQYF.

The gene calls are TRBV5-1 and TRBJ1-1; 7 bases are a match to TRBD1. The CDR3 extends over 13 amino acids. Germline loops: CDR1 SGHRS, CDR2 YFSETQ. The junction had 7 bases not matched to a gene; V was cut back by 4 bases and J by 7 bases. DNA for the CDR3: TGCGCCAGCAGCCCAGGACAGGTAATTGAAGCTTTCTTT. This codes for CASSPGQVIEAFF.

The rearrangement uses TRBV7-2 and TRBJ2-3; 12 nucleotides line up with TRBD2. V gave up 4 bases and J gave up 4 bases; unmatched junction bases: 3. The CDR3 length is 15 residues. From germline, CDR1 is SGHTA and CDR2 FQGNSA. CDR3 sequence (DNA): TGTGCCAGCAGCTCCGGACTAGCGGGGTCAGATACGCAGTATTTT. Its translation: CASSSGLAGSDTQYF.

The chain employs TRBV2 and TRBJ2-1, with D possibly being TRBD2 (6 bases). Germline V gives CDR1 SNHLY, CDR2 FYNNEI. The CDR3 contains 14 residues. The ends were cut back, 7 bases at V and 7 bases at J, with 17 bases in the middle. The CDR3, as DNA: TGTGCCAGCATGACGGGACTCCCTGAGAATGAGCAGTTCTTC. Translation gives CASMTGLPENEQFF.

V usage is TRBV28 and J usage is TRBJ2-7; 11 bases fit TRBD2. Per the germline V gene, CDR1 is MDHEN and CDR2 is SYDVKM. CDR3 length: 15 amino acids. J gave up 4 bases and V 8 bases, and 10 bases lay outside the gene matches. CDR3 sequence (DNA): TGTGCCAGCCATCAAGCGGCTAGCGGGGGGTACGAGCAGTACTTC. Translation gives CASHQAASGGYEQYF. Full variable domain (missing parts from reference TRBV28 and TRBJ2-7): DVKVTQSSRYLVKRTGEKVFLECVQDMDHENMFWYRQDPGLGLRLIYFSYDVKMKEKGDIPEGYSVSREKKERFSLILESASTNQTSMYLCASHQAASGGYEQYFGPGTRLTVT.

A single count supports this clone. Within the sample, other DNA sequences also encode this same CDR3. This chain joins TRBV11-3 and TRBJ2-2; TRBD2 is a possible D gene (6 bases). Trimming removed 5 bases at V and 1 base at J, with 11 bases between. The CDR3 runs 15 residues. CDR1 and CDR2 from the germline V gene are SGHNT and YENEEA. The DNA for the CDR3 is TGTGCCAGCAGCCCCGGGACTGGGAACACCGGGGAGCTGTTTTTT. Translation gives CASSPGTGNTGELFF.